These 20 T cell receptor beta chains share one sample of origin, sequenced in a study of cytomegalovirus exposure and HLA in healthy donors. PCR employed 60 Vbeta and 13 Jbeta primers. Using immunoSEQ multiplex PCR, the repertoire was profiled, and TCRdb retains in-frame clones only, with some absent. The sample lists about 120,000 clones; about 86% were seen once. Source material: PBMCs. The receptor set was obtained from a woman between 40 and 50 years old in good health and CMV-seronegative.

About this clone: Different DNA sequences within this sample yield the same CDR3. The chain combines TRBV18 with TRBJ2-5; tentative D call: TRBD1 (5 bases). Germline V gene data show CDR1 as KGHSH and CDR2 as LQKENI. Trimming pared 3 bases from V and 1 base from J, leaving 6 bases between. CDR3 size: 13 residues. The CDR3 nucleotides read TGTGCCAGCTCACCCACAGGCCAAGAGACCCAGTACTTC. This gives the protein CASSPTGQETQYF.

The chain carries TRBV29-1 and TRBJ2-7, with 10 nucleotides matching TRBD1. From germline, CDR1 is SQVTM and CDR2 ANQGSEA. This CDR3 has 12 residues. J was trimmed by 4 bases and V by 6 bases; bases with no gene match: 3. The CDR3, as DNA: TGCAGCGTCGGACAGGGGGTGTACGAGCAGTACTTC. It codes for CSVGQGVYEQYF.

The V and J genes are TRBV14 and TRBJ2-5; possibly TRBD1 for D (6 bases). The CDR3 is 13 amino acids. Trimming shortened V by 1 base and J by 8 bases, and 11 bases separated the two germline ends. The V gene's germline CDR1 is SGHDN and CDR2 FVKESK. CDR3 residues: CASSQVLGGTQYF. The CDR3, as DNA: TGTGCCAGCAGCCAAGTTTTAGGGGGTACCCAGTACTTC.

The J gene is TRBJ1-1, the V gene TRBV5-6; D is undetermined. V dropped 0 bases and J dropped 5 bases, with 14 bases sitting between them. The germline gives CDR1 SGHDT, CDR2 YYEEEE. The CDR3 loop spans 15 amino acids. The CDR3, as DNA: TGTGCCAGCAGCTTGGCCTGGTGGAGGGAAACTGAAGCTTTCTTT. This codes for CASSLAWWRETEAFF.

This chain connects TRBV11-2 to TRBJ2-1, with D perhaps matching TRBD2 (6 bases). V was trimmed by 4 bases and J by 12 bases, leaving 13 bases between them. This CDR3 is built from 12 residues. Germline CDR1 and CDR2: SGHAT and FQNNGV. DNA of the CDR3: TGTGCCAGCAGCTCAATGGGGGGAGGGCAGTTCTTC. Its protein is CASSSMGGGQFF.

V gene TRBV5-6 combines with J gene TRBJ2-3; 14 positions agree with TRBD2. Germline assignment: CDR1 SGHDT and CDR2 YYEEEE. V shed 5 bases and J 3 bases; nucleotides not matched to a gene: 14. This CDR3 contains 19 residues. The CDR3 sequence: CASSSGLAGEPLGTDTQYF. The CDR3 nucleotides are TGTGCCAGCAGTTCGGGACTAGCGGGGGAGCCCTTGGGAACAGATACGCAGTATTTT.

This clone was seen a few times. The chain uses TRBV2 and TRBJ2-7; weak D call: TRBD2 (6 bases). Germline-derived CDR1 and CDR2 are SNHLY and FYNNEI. This CDR3 spans 15 amino acids. V was trimmed by 5 bases and J by 2 bases, leaving 16 bases between them. CDR3: CASSSPWGGAYEQYF. CDR3 bases: TGTGCCAGCAGTTCTCCCTGGGGAGGAGCCTACGAGCAGTACTTC.

The table lists this clone with a count of one. The chain is built from TRBV5-1 and TRBJ2-2; 8 nucleotides line up with TRBD2. The CDR3 totals 15 residues. V shed 4 bases, J shed 5 bases, and the junction held 7 bases outside the gene matches. Germline loops: CDR1 SGHRS, CDR2 YFSETQ. The chain's CDR3 is CASSLRGGETGELFF. The CDR3, as DNA: TGCGCCAGCAGCCTCCGGGGGGGAGAGACCGGGGAGCTGTTTTTT.

The gene calls are TRBV2 and TRBJ2-3, with 14 bases fitting TRBD2. The CDR3 runs 20 residues. J gave up 5 bases and V 4 bases, and 17 bases lay outside the gene matches. Germline CDR1 SNHLY, CDR2 FYNNEI. The CDR3 nucleotides are TGTGCCAGCAGTGGCCCGGGACTAGCGGGGGCGCTAGGCCGGGAAGATACGCAGTATTTT. This sequence encodes CASSGPGLAGALGREDTQYF.

The chain links TRBV10-2 to TRBJ1-2; D is uncertain. The CDR3 runs 13 residues. Trimming pared 4 bases from V and 4 bases from J, leaving 10 bases between. Germline V gives CDR1 WSHSY, CDR2 SAAADI. CDR3 amino acids: CASSGIGGYGYTF. DNA of the CDR3: TGCGCCAGCAGTGGGATTGGAGGCTATGGCTACACCTTC.

The V gene is TRBV6-1, the J gene TRBJ1-4, with TRBD1 as a possible D gene (6 bases). V lost 5 bases to trimming and J lost 4 bases, with 14 bases between them. Germline assignment: CDR1 MNHNS and CDR2 SASEGT. CDR3 size: 15 residues. CDR3 residues: CASSLSTGLNEKLFF. The CDR3 DNA reads as TGTGCCAGCAGTTTATCGACAGGACTTAATGAAAAACTGTTTTTT.

The chain carries TRBV7-3 and TRBJ2-1, with TRBD2 identical over 9 bases. The CDR3 extends over 15 amino acids. V was clipped by 2 bases and J by 6 bases; unmatched bases: 5. Germline CDR1 is SGHTA and CDR2 is FQGTGA. The CDR3 coding sequence is TGTGCCAGCAGCTTAGTAGCGGGGGAAACCAATGAGCAGTTCTTC. Translated: CASSLVAGETNEQFF. Using reference TRBV7-3 and TRBJ2-1 for the parts outside the CDR3, the full variable domain is GAGVSQTPSNKVTEKGKYVELRCDPISGHTALYWYRQSLGQGPEFLIYFQGTGAADDSGLPNDRFFAVRPEGSVSTLKIQRTERGDSAVYLCASSLVAGETNEQFFGPGTRLTVL.

This clone appeared once. The chain uses TRBV28 and TRBJ2-4, with TRBD1 identical over 9 bases. Germline V CDR1 and CDR2: MDHEN, SYDVKM. J was trimmed by 2 bases and V by 5 bases; bases with no gene match: 4. CDR3 length equals 15 residues. CDR3 DNA: TGTGCCAGCAGTCAACAGGGGGCGACCAAAAACATTCAGTACTTC. Encoded protein: CASSQQGATKNIQYF.

This clone was recorded once. This chain uses TRBV18 with TRBJ1-2, with TRBD1 matching 7 bases. CDR1 is KGHSH and CDR2 is LQKENI in the germline V gene. Trimming took 6 bases from V and 2 from J; bases not matched to a gene: 12. The CDR3 is 16 residues long. CDR3 amino acids: CASSTQSGTANYGYTF. The CDR3 DNA reads TGTGCCAGCTCGACTCAATCCGGGACAGCCAACTATGGCTACACCTTC.

The chain has TRBV6-1 and TRBJ2-2; 12 bases align to TRBD2. With V trimmed by 1 base and J by 7 bases, 4 bases remained unmatched. The germline CDR1 and CDR2 sequences are MNHNS and SASEGT. This CDR3 is built from 16 residues. CDR3 residues: CASSEEGLAGFGELFF. The CDR3 nucleotides are TGTGCCAGCAGTGAAGAAGGACTAGCGGGGTTCGGGGAGCTGTTTTTT.

Only a few counts were recorded for this clone. The genes are TRBV7-3 and TRBJ2-7, with 9 bases matching TRBD1. Germline V gene lookup returns CDR1 SGHTA and CDR2 FQGTGA. The CDR3 totals 16 residues. With 6 bases clipped from V and 0 bases from J, the junction kept 9 bases outside the gene matches. The CDR3 DNA reads TGTGCCAGCAGTCAAATATCGGGACAGGGCTCCTACGAGCAGTACTTC. This codes for CASSQISGQGSYEQYF.

The chain uses TRBV7-8 and TRBJ1-2, with D possibly TRBD1 on 6 matching bases. The length of the CDR3 is 13 residues. The germline gives CDR1 SGHVS, CDR2 FQNEAQ. Trimming pared 5 bases from V and 4 bases from J, leaving 11 bases between. The CDR3: CASSGQLTYGYTF. DNA for the CDR3: TGTGCCAGCAGCGGACAGCTGACCTATGGCTACACCTTC.

Only a few counts were recorded for this clone. The V gene is TRBV6-6, the J gene TRBJ1-1, with 9 bases aligning to TRBD1. The CDR3 loop spans 15 amino acids. V lost 9 bases, J lost 0 bases, and 8 bases stayed unmatched. Germline V CDR1 and CDR2: MNHNY, SVGAGI (reference sequence). The DNA of the CDR3 is TGTGCCAGTTTCCTAACAGGGGGCTTGAACACTGAAGCTTTCTTT. Translation: CASFLTGGLNTEAFF.

The chain's CDR3 is CASNQGERNTEAFF. The CDR3 coding sequence is TGTGCCAGCAACCAGGGGGAGCGTAACACTGAAGCTTTCTTT. The V and J genes are TRBV7-3 and TRBJ1-1; the match to TRBD1 covers 7 bases. The length of the CDR3 is 14 residues. Trimming at V came to 7 bases and at J to 2 bases, leaving 7 bases not matched to a gene. Germline V gene sequence: CDR1 SGHTA, CDR2 FQGTGA.

V and J are TRBV14 and TRBJ2-7, with D possibly TRBD1 on 6 matching bases. Per the germline V gene, CDR1 is SGHDN and CDR2 is FVKESK. Trimming shortened V by 4 bases and J by 2 bases, and 21 bases separated the two germline ends. This CDR3 spans 17 amino acids. The CDR3 loop is CASSPIRGAGATYEQYF. The CDR3 DNA is TGTGCCAGCAGCCCAATACGAGGAGCAGGGGCGACCTACGAGCAGTACTTC.